The T cell receptor beta chain under discussion was sequenced for a study of T-cell memory formation after mild COVID-19. Turning to the study itself: Largely, the TCR clusters proved donor specific.

The 5'RACE method, run with constant-segment primers, produced TCR alpha and TCR beta cDNA libraries (carrying sample barcodes and UMIs). TCRdb re-derived calls from the 5' RACE reads in MiXCR, one entry per CDR3 protein. Among 350,000 to 400,000 distinct CDR3 sequences listed, around 15% were seen once. Study-wide results and caveats: Among clones contracting day 15 to 85, CD4/CD8 was balanced, whereas later expanders leaned CD4+. SARS-CoV-2 specificity of second-wave clones peaking day 37 was unconfirmed.

A note on this clonotype: The target antigen is unknown.

CDR1 is MNHNS and CDR2 is SASEGT in the germline V gene. Trimming took off 4 bases at V and 1 base at J, with 13 bases between the two ends. This CDR3 has 15 residues. The V and J genes are TRBV6-1 and TRBJ1-1; possible D gene TRBD1, 6 bases. This receptor was identified in a man between 18 and 29 years old who had mild COVID-19 (a few samples of this study predate the infection). Cell type and time point are not known. The sample was PBMCs or a T cell subset sorted from them (not recorded which). This chain's CDR3 is CASSARQGTNTEAFF. CDR3 sequence (DNA): TGTGCCAGCAGTGCTAGGCAGGGGACGAACACTGAAGCTTTCTTT.